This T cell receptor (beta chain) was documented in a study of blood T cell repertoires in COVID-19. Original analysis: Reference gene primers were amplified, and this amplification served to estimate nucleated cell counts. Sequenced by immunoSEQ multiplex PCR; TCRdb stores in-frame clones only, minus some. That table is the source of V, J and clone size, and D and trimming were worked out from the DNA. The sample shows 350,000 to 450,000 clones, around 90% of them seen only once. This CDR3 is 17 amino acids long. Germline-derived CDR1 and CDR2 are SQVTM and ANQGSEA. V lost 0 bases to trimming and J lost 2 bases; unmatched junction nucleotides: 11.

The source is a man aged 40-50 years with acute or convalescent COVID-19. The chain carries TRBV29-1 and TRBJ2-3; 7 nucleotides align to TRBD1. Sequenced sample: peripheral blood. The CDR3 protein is CSVEDSWTGGSTDTQYF. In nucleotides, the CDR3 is TGCAGCGTTGAAGATTCGTGGACAGGAGGCTCCACAGATACGCAGTATTTT.